What follows are 24 T cell receptor beta chains derived from one specimen sequenced in a study of OX40 agonist ivuxolimab in advanced cancers. TCRdb's table, derived via immunoSEQ multiplex PCR, lists solely in-frame clones and lacks some. The data hold around 70,000 clones, with around 83% observed a single time. The sample here was CD4+ or CD8+ T cells sorted from blood, taken in a trial of the OX40 agonist ivuxolimab. Receptors originate from an adult with an advanced solid tumor such as melanoma, head and neck, liver or kidney cancer.

This sequence joins TRBV25-1 and TRBJ2-4, with TRBD1 as a possible D gene (7 bases). Germline CDR1 reads MGHDK; CDR2 reads SYGVNS. The CDR3 has 16 residues. With 3 bases removed from V and 6 bases from J, the gap between germline ends came to 18 bases. The CDR3 DNA sequence: TGTGCCAGCAGTGAGTTTCAGGGGGGAGTGGGAAACATTCAGTACTTC. Amino acids: CASSEFQGGVGNIQYF.

This chain joins TRBV10-3 and TRBJ1-6, with TRBD1 matching over 8 bases. V was pared by 0 bases and J by 10 bases, with 8 bases of the junction left unmatched. Germline V gives CDR1 ENHRY, CDR2 SYGVKD. The CDR3 is 16 amino acids. For the CDR3, the DNA is TGTGCCATCAGTGAGTCAGTTTCAGGGGGCGAATCACCCCTCCACTTT. Protein product: CAISESVSGGESPLHF.

This chain links TRBV30 with TRBJ1-2; no clear D. The CDR3 consists of 12 residues. Trimming stripped 2 bases from V and 8 bases from J, with 12 bases between. Germline V gene lookup returns CDR1 GTSNPN and CDR2 SVGIG (reference sequence). Here the CDR3 DNA reads TGTGCCTGGAGTACGATCCCTTACGGCTACACCTTC. It translates to CAWSTIPYGYTF.

This clone has just one count. V and J are TRBV7-2 and TRBJ2-3; 8 bases agree with TRBD2. CDR3 length equals 17 residues. In germline, CDR1 is SGHTA, CDR2 FQGNSA. V was pared by 4 bases and J by 0 bases, with 9 bases of the junction left unmatched. The CDR3 DNA reads TGTGCCAGCAGCTCAGAACTAGCGGTTTTTAGCACAGATACGCAGTATTTT. Encoded protein: CASSSELAVFSTDTQYF.

The chain has TRBV7-8 and TRBJ2-7; D perhaps matches TRBD2 (6 bases). CDR1 is SGHVS, CDR2 FQNEAQ, per germline. The CDR3 sequence is 12 residues long. V was shortened by 5 bases and J by 6 bases, with 11 bases between the two germline ends. The CDR3 coding sequence is TGTGCCAGCAGCCCCTACGGGGGCGAGCAGTACGTC. Its translation: CASSPYGGEQYV.

V and J are TRBV30 and TRBJ1-6; 7 bases are shared with TRBD1. V dropped 3 bases and J dropped 7; count of bases not matched to a gene: 0. Germline V gives CDR1 GTSNPN, CDR2 SVGIG (reference sequence). The length of the CDR3 is 12 residues. For the CDR3, the DNA is TGTGCCTGGAGGACAGGGAATTCACCCCTCCACTTT. Its translation: CAWRTGNSPLHF.

This chain links TRBV5-1 with TRBJ2-6; tentatively, D is TRBD2 (6 bases). Germline CDR1 is SGHRS and CDR2 is YFSETQ. The CDR3 has 15 residues. V was cut by 4 bases and J by 2 bases, with 10 bases left in between. The CDR3 bases are TGCGCCAGCAGCGTGTCGGGGGCTGGGGCCAACGTCCTGACTTTC. Translating it yields CASSVSGAGANVLTF.

The chain employs TRBV5-5 and TRBJ2-6; no firm D call. V was trimmed by 0 bases and J by 2 bases, leaving 3 bases between them. Germline V gives CDR1 SGHKS, CDR2 YYEKEE (reference sequence). The length of the CDR3 is 14 residues. CDR3 nucleotides: TGTGCCAGCAGCTTGGGGGCTGGGGCCAACGTCCTGACTTTC. Translating gives CASSLGAGANVLTF.

This chain links TRBV6-5 with TRBJ2-7; 8 bases map to TRBD2. The CDR3 runs to 16 residues. Germline V gene data show CDR1 as MNHEY and CDR2 as SVGAGI. The V gene end was trimmed by 1 base and the J gene end by 5 bases; junction bases not matched to a gene: 10. DNA of the CDR3: TGTGCCAGCAGTTACTACGAACCGGGACTAGGGAACGAGCAGTACTTC. Its protein product is CASSYYEPGLGNEQYF.

This clone was seen only a few times. This chain connects TRBV6-5 to TRBJ1-4, with 7 bases fitting TRBD1. V gave up 7 bases and J gave up 4 bases; unmatched junction bases: 6. The CDR3 runs 14 residues. Germline loops: CDR1 MNHEY, CDR2 SVGAGI. CDR3 residues: CASKRGQSNEKLFF. Here the CDR3 DNA reads TGTGCCAGCAAAAGGGGACAGAGTAATGAAAAACTGTTTTTT.

The V and J genes are TRBV7-9 and TRBJ2-1, with D perhaps TRBD1 (5 bases). V dropped 1 base and J dropped 12 bases, with 13 bases sitting between them. Germline values: CDR1 SEHNR, CDR2 FQNEAQ (reference sequence). This CDR3 contains 13 residues. DNA for the CDR3: TGTGCCAGCAGCTTAGGTGTCAGGGTAGGGCAGTTCTTC. Protein product: CASSLGVRVGQFF.

This clone was observed a few times. V usage is TRBV6-6 and J usage is TRBJ2-1; TRBD2 might be the D (6 bases). V lost 7 bases, J lost 4 bases, and 11 bases lay in between. This CDR3 comprises 13 residues. From germline, CDR1 is MNHNY and CDR2 SVGAGI (reference sequence). CDR3 bases: TGTGCCAGCACCTTTAGCGGATACAATGAGCAGTTCTTC. Amino acid sequence: CASTFSGYNEQFF.

The CDR3 nucleotides are TGCGCCAGCAGCCAGGGTCCGGGACAGACCCAAGAGACCCAGTACTTC. This codes for CASSQGPGQTQETQYF. The chain couples TRBV4-1 to TRBJ2-5, with 7 bases identical to TRBD1. V shed 3 bases, J shed 1 base, and the junction held 8 bases outside the gene matches. CDR1 is MGHRA, CDR2 YSYEKL, per germline. The CDR3 totals 16 residues.

This clone was seen only a few times. This sequence joins TRBV4-3 and TRBJ1-1; D is undetermined. CDR1 is LGHNA, CDR2 YSLEER, per germline. With 1 base removed from V and 1 base from J, the gap between germline ends came to 4 bases. The CDR3 length is 13 residues. CDR3 residues: CASSQGWNTEAFF. CDR3 DNA sequence: TGCGCCAGCAGCCAAGGATGGAACACTGAAGCTTTCTTT.

This clone has more than one count but fewer than ten. The J gene is TRBJ1-3, the V gene TRBV5-8; 7 nucleotides line up with TRBD1. Germline CDR1 and CDR2: SGHTS and YDEGEE. The CDR3 is 14 amino acids. J lost 9 bases, V lost 3 bases, and 9 bases had no gene match. The CDR3 loop reads CASSYETGNPTIYF. The DNA for the CDR3 is TGTGCCAGCAGCTACGAGACAGGGAACCCCACCATATATTTT.

The chain carries TRBV28 and TRBJ1-2, with D unclear. The V end lost 3 bases, the J end lost 8 bases, and 10 bases lay between the germline ends. Germline V gives CDR1 MDHEN, CDR2 SYDVKM. There are 12 residues in the CDR3. The CDR3 coding sequence is TGTGCCAGCAGTTTGGCCGGTTGGGGCTACACCTTC. It yields the protein CASSLAGWGYTF.

There are a few counts of this clone. The gene calls are TRBV7-6 and TRBJ1-1; TRBD1 aligns across 8 bases. The V segment lost 5 bases and the J segment 6 bases; nucleotides outside the gene matches: 5. Germline-derived CDR1 and CDR2 are SGHVS and FNYEAQ. The CDR3 covers 13 residues. CDR3 sequence (DNA): TGTGCCAGCAGCACCCAGACAGGGGCTGAAGCTTTCTTT. This codes for CASSTQTGAEAFF.

This sequence joins TRBV11-2 and TRBJ2-1; D is unclear. Between the trimmed V and J ends, which lost 5 bases and 5 bases, there was a span of 10 bases. CDR3 length equals 13 residues. The germline CDR1 and CDR2 sequences are SGHAT and FQNNGV. The CDR3 loop reads CASSLSLHNEQFF. The CDR3 nucleotides read TGTGCCAGCAGCCTGAGCCTCCACAATGAGCAGTTCTTC. The full variable domain, in which reference TRBV11-2 and TRBJ2-1 provide the parts outside the CDR3, is EAGVAQSPRYKIIEKRQSVAFWCNPISGHATLYWYQQILGQGPKLLIQFQNNGVVDDSQLPKDRFSAERLKGVDSTLKIQPAKLEDSAVYLCASSLSLHNEQFFGPGTRLTVL.

The chain uses TRBV5-4 and TRBJ2-5; 8 bases agree with TRBD2. V trimming: 4 bases; J trimming: 5 bases; junction bases outside the gene matches: 7. The germline gives CDR1 SGHNT, CDR2 YYREEE (reference sequence). This CDR3 region has 14 residues. The CDR3 reads CASSDGGAAETQYF. CDR3 coding DNA: TGTGCCAGCAGCGACGGGGGGGCCGCGGAGACCCAGTACTTC. The full variable domain, in which reference TRBV5-4 and TRBJ2-5 provide the parts outside the CDR3, is ETGVTQSPTHLIKTRGQQVTLRCSSQSGHNTVSWYQQALGQGPQFIFQYYREEENGRGNFPPRFSGLQFPNYSSELNVNALELDDSALYLCASSDGGAAETQYFGPGTRLLVL.

The V gene is TRBV6-1, the J gene TRBJ1-3, with TRBD1 matching 7 bases. This CDR3 has 14 residues. Germline V gene sequence: CDR1 MNHNS, CDR2 SASEGT. The J segment lost 1 base and the V segment lost 10 bases, leaving 7 bases of the junction unmatched. Written as DNA, the CDR3 is TGTGCCACCAGGGACAGACCATCTGGAAACACCATATATTTT. It translates to CATRDRPSGNTIYF.

The J gene is TRBJ2-7, the V gene TRBV2; D is unresolved. This CDR3 has 13 residues. The germline CDR1 and CDR2 sequences are SNHLY and FYNNEI. V was pared by 3 bases and J by 8 bases, with 14 bases between. CDR3 region: CASSDVTYAQQYV. Here the CDR3 DNA reads TGTGCCAGCAGTGACGTAACCTACGCCCAGCAGTACGTC.

This clone is a singleton in its sample. The chain combines TRBV6-6 with TRBJ1-4, with TRBD1 identical over 9 bases. This CDR3 is built from 14 residues. Germline V lookup: CDR1 MNHNY, CDR2 SVGAGI (reference sequence). The J segment lost 10 bases and the V segment lost 4 bases, leaving 7 bases of the junction unmatched. CDR3 region: CASSSGTGTVKLFF. CDR3 nucleotide sequence: TGTGCCAGCAGTTCCGGGACAGGGACGGTAAAACTGTTTTTT.

The chain is built from TRBV7-2 and TRBJ2-7, with TRBD2 identical over 13 bases. The trim removed 3 bases at V and 2 bases at J, leaving 4 bases unmatched. This CDR3 region has 16 residues. CDR1 SGHTA and CDR2 FQGNSA come from the germline V gene. DNA for the CDR3: TGTGCCAGCAGCTTTGGAGGGACTAGCGGGACCTACGAGCAGTACTTC. The encoded protein is CASSFGGTSGTYEQYF.

CDR3 amino acids: CASSLYKLAGPYEQYF. The CDR3, as DNA: TGTGCCAGCAGCTTATATAAACTAGCGGGCCCCTACGAGCAGTACTTC. The J gene is TRBJ2-7, the V gene TRBV7-8, with TRBD2 matching over 9 bases. CDR1 is SGHVS and CDR2 is FQNEAQ in the germline V gene. The CDR3 totals 16 residues. The junction had 7 bases not matched to a gene; V was cut back by 2 bases and J by 2 bases.